This is a list of T cell receptor beta chains from one sample in a study of shared clonotypes between healthy human individuals. Measured with immunoSEQ multiplex PCR; TCRdb has only the in-frame clones, and not every one. Of approximately 2,200,000 clones listed, 85% to 95% are singletons. The sequenced material came from naive CD8+ T cells from PBMCs. These receptors were taken from a man aged 18 to 30 in good health. Some clones in this sample may be carry-over from other donors' samples. The CDR3 runs from the conserved cysteine through the conserved F or W. The order of the fields is D gene, J gene, clone size, V gene, CDR3 DNA, CDR3 protein. The D gene is left open where the match is weak. Size is omitted from some rows. Given values are once, few, many or a class for expanded clones.

D gene: NA
J gene: TRBJ1-5
clone size: NA
V gene: TRBV30
CDR3 DNA: TGTGCCTGGAGTGAACTGGGGAATCAGCCCCAGCATTTT
CDR3 protein: CAWSELGNQPQHF

D gene: TRBD1
J gene: TRBJ2-7
clone size: NA
V gene: TRBV7-9
CDR3 DNA: TGTGCCAGCAGCTACTGGGGGACAGGAGGCTCCTACGAGCAGTACTTC
CDR3 protein: CASSYWGTGGSYEQYF

D gene: TRBD1
J gene: TRBJ2-1
clone size: NA
V gene: TRBV27
CDR3 DNA: TGTGCCAGCGGGTTGGACAGGGACAATGAGCAGTTCTTC
CDR3 protein: CASGLDRDNEQFF

D gene: TRBD1
J gene: TRBJ2-1
clone size: NA
V gene: TRBV6-5
CDR3 DNA: TGTGCCAGCAGTTCTCCGGGACAGGGTCCTTTTTTTTTGTTCTTC
CDR3 protein: CASSSPGQGPFFLFF

D gene: NA
J gene: TRBJ2-7
clone size: NA
V gene: TRBV2
CDR3 DNA: TGTGCCAGCAGTGAGCTAGAGGGACCACGCTACGAGCAGTACTTC
CDR3 protein: CASSELEGPRYEQYF

D gene: TRBD1
J gene: TRBJ1-3
clone size: NA
V gene: TRBV7-9
CDR3 DNA: TGTGCCAGCAGAAAAGGGACAGGGGGCTCTGGAAACACCATATATTTT
CDR3 protein: CASRKGTGGSGNTIYF

D gene: TRBD1
J gene: TRBJ1-2
clone size: NA
V gene: TRBV9
CDR3 DNA: TGTGCCAGCAGCGTACAGGGGGGCTATGGCTACACCTTC
CDR3 protein: CASSVQGGYGYTF

D gene: TRBD2
J gene: TRBJ2-7
clone size: NA
V gene: TRBV10-3
CDR3 DNA: TGTGCCATCAGTGACCCTAGCGGAGTATCCTACGAGCAGTACTTC
CDR3 protein: CAISDPSGVSYEQYF

D gene: TRBD2
J gene: TRBJ2-1
clone size: NA
V gene: TRBV27
CDR3 DNA: TGTGCCAGCAGTACGAGACTAGCGGGATTCTATGAGCAGTTCTTC
CDR3 protein: CASSTRLAGFYEQFF

D gene: NA
J gene: TRBJ1-1
clone size: NA
V gene: TRBV4-1
CDR3 DNA: TGCGCCAGCAGCCACCAGGAAGGGGCTCGAACTGAAGCTTTCTTT
CDR3 protein: CASSHQEGARTEAFF

D gene: NA
J gene: TRBJ2-2
clone size: NA
V gene: TRBV27
CDR3 DNA: TGTGCCAGCCTTATTAGCGGGAACACCGGGGAGCTGTTTTTT
CDR3 protein: CASLISGNTGELFF

D gene: TRBD2
J gene: TRBJ2-1
clone size: NA
V gene: TRBV29-1
CDR3 DNA: TGCAGCGGGGCTCGGGGGGAAAGCTCCTACAATGAGCAGTTCTTC
CDR3 protein: CSGARGESSYNEQFF

D gene: NA
J gene: TRBJ1-1
clone size: NA
V gene: TRBV7-6
CDR3 DNA: TGTGCCAGCACCCCACCGGCGGGAGGGGATGGTAACACTGAAGCTTTCTTT
CDR3 protein: CASTPPAGGDGNTEAFF

D gene: TRBD1
J gene: TRBJ2-2
clone size: NA
V gene: TRBV5-3
CDR3 DNA: TGTGCCAGAAGCACAAGAGGACAGGTTCCGAACACCGGGGAGCTGTTTTTT
CDR3 protein: CARSTRGQVPNTGELFF

D gene: NA
J gene: TRBJ1-4
clone size: NA
V gene: TRBV27
CDR3 DNA: TGTGCCAGCAGTTACGGTCTCGGTGAAAAACTGTTTTTT
CDR3 protein: CASSYGLGEKLFF

D gene: TRBD2
J gene: TRBJ2-1
clone size: NA
V gene: TRBV28
CDR3 DNA: TGTGCCAGCAGTTTCCCGTTGGGGCTAGCGGGAAGCAATGAGCAGTTCTTC
CDR3 protein: CASSFPLGLAGSNEQFF

D gene: NA
J gene: TRBJ1-1
clone size: NA
V gene: TRBV11-2
CDR3 DNA: TGTGCCAGCAGCCTAAACTCCCAGGGCTCCCCTGAAGCTTTCTTT
CDR3 protein: CASSLNSQGSPEAFF

D gene: NA
J gene: TRBJ1-4
clone size: NA
V gene: TRBV7-2
CDR3 DNA: TGTGCCAGCAGCTTAGACAAGACAGGCCTGGATGAAAAACTGTTTTTT
CDR3 protein: CASSLDKTGLDEKLFF

D gene: NA
J gene: TRBJ2-7
clone size: NA
V gene: TRBV6-1
CDR3 DNA: TGTGCCAGCAGTGAAGCGCTGATAGCAAGCCGCCGCGAGCAGTACTTC
CDR3 protein: CASSEALIASRREQYF

D gene: NA
J gene: TRBJ2-7
clone size: NA
V gene: TRBV5-1
CDR3 DNA: TGCGCCAGCAGCTCACCCGACACTTACGAGCAGTACTTC
CDR3 protein: CASSSPDTYEQYF

D gene: NA
J gene: TRBJ1-3
clone size: NA
V gene: TRBV21-1
CDR3 DNA: TGTGCCAGCAGCAAGGGAGGCAAAAGGGACACCATATATTTT
CDR3 protein: CASSKGGKRDTIYF

D gene: NA
J gene: TRBJ2-7
clone size: NA
V gene: TRBV7-9
CDR3 DNA: TGTGCCAGCAGCTTAGGGACAAAACCCTACGAGCAGTACTTC
CDR3 protein: CASSLGTKPYEQYF

D gene: TRBD1
J gene: TRBJ1-4
clone size: NA
V gene: TRBV2
CDR3 DNA: TGTGCCAGCAGTCTTGAACAGGGGAGGGGTGAAAAACTGTTTTTT
CDR3 protein: CASSLEQGRGEKLFF

D gene: TRBD2
J gene: TRBJ2-7
clone size: NA
V gene: TRBV11-2
CDR3 DNA: TGTGCCAGCAGCTTAGCGGCAGCGGGAGGGCCCTACGAGCAGTACTTC
CDR3 protein: CASSLAAAGGPYEQYF

D gene: TRBD1
J gene: TRBJ2-7
clone size: NA
V gene: TRBV2
CDR3 DNA: TGTGCCAGCAGCCTGAGACAGGGGGTGTCCTACGAGCAGTACTTC
CDR3 protein: CASSLRQGVSYEQYF

D gene: NA
J gene: TRBJ1-1
clone size: NA
V gene: TRBV14
CDR3 DNA: TGTGCCAGCAGCCAAGGTAAGAGGACTGAAGCTTTCTTT
CDR3 protein: CASSQGKRTEAFF

D gene: NA
J gene: TRBJ2-1
clone size: once
V gene: TRBV27
CDR3 DNA: TGTGCCAGCAGTTTATTACGCAAGACCAATGAGCAGTTCTTC
CDR3 protein: CASSLLRKTNEQFF

D gene: TRBD2
J gene: TRBJ2-2
clone size: NA
V gene: TRBV11-3
CDR3 DNA: TGTGCCAGCAGCTTAGGCGGGAGGGCAACCGGGGAGCTGTTTTTT
CDR3 protein: CASSLGGRATGELFF

D gene: TRBD1
J gene: TRBJ1-2
clone size: NA
V gene: TRBV27
CDR3 DNA: TGTGCCAGCAGTACCTACAGGGGTGACTATGGCTACACCTTC
CDR3 protein: CASSTYRGDYGYTF